Sequencing of this TCR beta chain was carried out in a study of post-analysis software for immune sequencing data (dated by TCRdb to 2013 to 2016). At the level of the whole study: The recorded disease courses included relapsing-remitting, secondary progressive and progressive-relapsing multiple sclerosis, and some patients had no subtype annotation. The patient repertoires were set against roughly eleven previously published healthy control repertoires from donors whose ages ranged from roughly 6 to 25 years. A subset of samples was prepared in parallel using single-end sample barcoding, then pooled and co-amplified after Illumina adapter ligation. What the authors observed across the whole study: Roughly 5 TRBV segments, including TRBV5-6, TRBV5-1 and TRBV20-1, were significantly more frequent in patients than controls. Compared with controls, multiple sclerosis patients had significantly lower normalized Chao1 diversity, a finding suggesting substantial peripheral T-cell clonal expansion. When samples were clustered directly using the F measure, samples prepared in the same batch co-clustered strongly, which prompted a batch-effect correction. The control group was slightly older than the multiple sclerosis patient group.

Libraries were constructed by PCR. Reads for this sample came from an Illumina HiSeq 2500. Unique molecular identifiers were incorporated into TCR beta cDNA libraries to reduce PCR and sequencing biases. Roughly 0.5 million cDNA molecules were obtained per 1 to 10 million input T cells, so each molecule approximated one T cell. The patient libraries were prepared and sequenced with the same protocol used for the earlier healthy control dataset. Within a given batch, samples were prepared together, multiplexed and sequenced on the same HiSeq lane. The study's processing was this. MIGEC was used to process the raw barcoded reads, and molecular identifier groups with only a single read were discarded before consensus assembly and CDR3 extraction. VDJtools was used for post-analysis of the clonotype tables, and diversity was normalized by down-sampling every dataset to the size of the smallest sample. Repertoire overlap clustering matched CDR3 amino acid but not nucleotide sequences to correct batch-related cross-sample contamination. TCRdb trimmed the raw reads at Q25, called clones with MiXCR and kept productive beta chains. Every entry covers one CDR3 protein and lists the most common genes and DNA from its rows. The V and J calls here are based on TCRdb, not the publication. This sample is represented by around 500,000 distinct CDR3 sequences; around 36% of them were singletons. 4.5% to 7.5% of the sample belongs to the ten largest clones.

The germline V gene (reference sequence) specifies MNHNY as CDR1 and SVGAGI as CDR2. Counted from cysteine to phenylalanine, this CDR3 has 16 amino acids. Here the CDR3 DNA is all that survives: 48 bases in frame from base 1. Relative to germline, V is missing 9 bases and J is missing 2 bases, with 7 bases of the junction outside any gene match. To demonstrate the VDJtools post-analysis software, the study profiled TCR beta repertoires from the peripheral blood of about a dozen young patients with multiple sclerosis. The multiple sclerosis patients were children and adolescents ranging in age from roughly 6 to 15 years. This clonotype has just a few counts. Its antigen is unknown. No base-level quality is on record; no much larger clone is a single base apart.

The sequence was obtained from a girl aged 2-17 years with multiple sclerosis. The V and J segments used are TRBV6-6 and TRBJ2-1; TRBD2 fits 13 bases in the junction. The sequenced sample consisted of blood. The CDR3 has the sequence CARLGTSGTPYNEQFF. The nucleotides are TGTGCCAGGCTCGGGACTAGCGGGACACCCTACAATGAGCAGTTCTTC.